Here is one T cell receptor beta chain with its context. Its cognate antigen is unknown. The sample belongs to a study of cytomegalovirus exposure and HLA in healthy donors. Overall study findings and caveats: Beyond CMV serostatus, there was no information to go on about immune exposure. Earlier results showed most TCR beta V segments being productive about 87% or about 30% of the time.

PCR used 60 Vbeta primers and 13 Jbeta primers. Using immunoSEQ multiplex PCR, the repertoire was profiled, and TCRdb retains in-frame clones only, with some absent. The sample holds about 160,000 clones, roughly 80% seen once. Germline V gives CDR1 MNHEY, CDR2 SVGAGI. This CDR3 has 15 residues. The V end lost 0 bases, the J end lost 5 bases, and 10 bases lay between the germline ends. This clonotype originated in a man in his fifties in good health and CMV-seropositive. The chain uses TRBV6-5 and TRBJ1-4; D is uncertain. Specimen: PBMCs. CDR3 sequence reads: CASSYSRAENEKLFF. Written as DNA, the CDR3 is TGTGCCAGCAGTTACTCGCGGGCGGAAAATGAAAAACTGTTTTTT.